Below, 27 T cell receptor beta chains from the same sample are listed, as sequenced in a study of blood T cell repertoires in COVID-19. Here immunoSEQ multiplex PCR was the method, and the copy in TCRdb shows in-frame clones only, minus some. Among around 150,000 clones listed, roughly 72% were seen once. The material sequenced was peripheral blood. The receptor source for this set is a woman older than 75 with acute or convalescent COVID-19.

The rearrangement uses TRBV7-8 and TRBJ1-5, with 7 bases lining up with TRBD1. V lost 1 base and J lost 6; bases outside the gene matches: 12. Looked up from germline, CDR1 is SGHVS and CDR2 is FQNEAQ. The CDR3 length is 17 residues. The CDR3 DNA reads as TGTGCCAGCAGCTTAGTGGCGGCAGGGGGGTCGGGTCAGCCCCAGCATTTT. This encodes CASSLVAAGGSGQPQHF.

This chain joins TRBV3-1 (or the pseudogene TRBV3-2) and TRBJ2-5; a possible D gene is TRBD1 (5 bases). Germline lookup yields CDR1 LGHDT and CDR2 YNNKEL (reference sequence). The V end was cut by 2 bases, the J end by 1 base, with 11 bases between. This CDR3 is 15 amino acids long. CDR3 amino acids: CASSQLGRAQETQYF. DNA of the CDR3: TGTGCCAGCAGCCAACTAGGCAGGGCCCAAGAGACCCAGTACTTC.

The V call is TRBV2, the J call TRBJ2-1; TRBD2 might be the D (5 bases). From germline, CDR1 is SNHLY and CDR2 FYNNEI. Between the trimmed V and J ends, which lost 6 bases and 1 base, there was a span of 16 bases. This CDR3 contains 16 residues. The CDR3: CASRNSDWRSYNEQFF. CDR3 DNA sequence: TGTGCCAGCAGAAACTCGGACTGGCGGTCCTACAATGAGCAGTTCTTC.

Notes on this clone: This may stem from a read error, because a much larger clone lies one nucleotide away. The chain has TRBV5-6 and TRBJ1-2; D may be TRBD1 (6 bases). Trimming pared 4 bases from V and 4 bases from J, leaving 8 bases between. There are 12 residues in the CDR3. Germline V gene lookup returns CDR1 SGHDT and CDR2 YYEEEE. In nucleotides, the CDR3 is TGTGCCAGCAGCAAGGACAGCTATGGCTACACCTTC. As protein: CASSKDSYGYTF.

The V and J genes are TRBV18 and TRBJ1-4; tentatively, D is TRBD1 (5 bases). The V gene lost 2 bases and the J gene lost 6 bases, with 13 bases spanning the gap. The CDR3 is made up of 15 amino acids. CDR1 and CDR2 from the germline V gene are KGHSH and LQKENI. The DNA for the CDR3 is TGTGCCAGCTCACCAGAAACCCTAGGGGATGAAAAACTGTTTTTT. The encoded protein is CASSPETLGDEKLFF.

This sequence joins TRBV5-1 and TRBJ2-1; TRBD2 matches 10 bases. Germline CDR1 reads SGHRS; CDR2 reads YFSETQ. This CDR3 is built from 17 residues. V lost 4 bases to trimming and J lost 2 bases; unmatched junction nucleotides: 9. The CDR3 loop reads CASSPKGLAGAYNEQFF. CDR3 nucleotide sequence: TGCGCCAGCAGCCCCAAGGGCCTAGCGGGAGCCTACAATGAGCAGTTCTTC.

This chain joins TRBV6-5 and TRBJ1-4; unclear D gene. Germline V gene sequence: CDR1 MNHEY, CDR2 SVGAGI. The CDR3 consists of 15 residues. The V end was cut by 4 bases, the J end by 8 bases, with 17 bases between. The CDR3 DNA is TGTGCCAGCAGTTCCCAAGTAGGAGGAGAGGAAAAACTGTTTTTT. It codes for CASSSQVGGEEKLFF.

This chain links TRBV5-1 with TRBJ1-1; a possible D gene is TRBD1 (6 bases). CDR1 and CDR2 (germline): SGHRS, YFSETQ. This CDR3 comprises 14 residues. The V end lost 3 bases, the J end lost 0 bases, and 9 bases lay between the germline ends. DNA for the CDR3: TGCGCCAGCAGCTGGGGGCCATTGAACACTGAAGCTTTCTTT. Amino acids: CASSWGPLNTEAFF.

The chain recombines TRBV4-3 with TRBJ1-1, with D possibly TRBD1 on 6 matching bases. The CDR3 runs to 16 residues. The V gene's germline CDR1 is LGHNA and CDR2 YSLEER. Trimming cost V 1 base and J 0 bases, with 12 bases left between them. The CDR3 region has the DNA TGCGCCAGCAGCCAAGTTCCGGGGGGCCTGAACACTGAAGCTTTCTTT. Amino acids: CASSQVPGGLNTEAFF.

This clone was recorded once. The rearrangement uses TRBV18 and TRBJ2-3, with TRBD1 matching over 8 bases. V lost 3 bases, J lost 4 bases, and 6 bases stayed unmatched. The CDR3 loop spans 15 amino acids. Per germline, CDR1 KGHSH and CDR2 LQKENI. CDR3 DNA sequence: TGTGCCAGCTCACCCCCCCCGGGACAGGCAGATACGCAGTATTTT. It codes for CASSPPPGQADTQYF.

The CDR3 DNA reads TGTGCCACCAGCAGGGTTACTAGTGACACCAGCTTCGAGCAGTACTTC. Translation: CATSRVTSDTSFEQYF. The rearrangement links TRBV15 to TRBJ2-7; D perhaps matches TRBD2 (5 bases). The germline V and J ends were trimmed by 3 bases and 6 bases, with 21 bases remaining between them. Germline V gene data show CDR1 as LNHNV and CDR2 as YYDKDF (reference sequence). There are 16 residues in the CDR3.

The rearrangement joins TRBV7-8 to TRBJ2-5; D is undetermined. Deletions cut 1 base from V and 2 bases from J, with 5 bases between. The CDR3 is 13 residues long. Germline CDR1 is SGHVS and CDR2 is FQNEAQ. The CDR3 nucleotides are TGTGCCAGCAGCTTAGTCCGGCAAGAGACCCAGTACTTC. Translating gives CASSLVRQETQYF.

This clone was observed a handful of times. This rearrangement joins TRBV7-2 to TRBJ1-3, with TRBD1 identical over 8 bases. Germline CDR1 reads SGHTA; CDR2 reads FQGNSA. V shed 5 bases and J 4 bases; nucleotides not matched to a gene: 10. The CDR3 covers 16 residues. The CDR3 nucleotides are TGTGCCAGCAGCGAAGACGACAGGGGAGGGGGAAACACCATATATTTT. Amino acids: CASSEDDRGGGNTIYF.

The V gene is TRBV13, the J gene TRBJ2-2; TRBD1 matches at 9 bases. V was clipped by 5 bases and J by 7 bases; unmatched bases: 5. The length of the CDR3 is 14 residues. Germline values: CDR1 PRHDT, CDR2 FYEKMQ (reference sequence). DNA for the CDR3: TGTGCCAGCAGCCAGGACAGGGGAAGCGGGGAGCTGTTTTTT. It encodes CASSQDRGSGELFF.

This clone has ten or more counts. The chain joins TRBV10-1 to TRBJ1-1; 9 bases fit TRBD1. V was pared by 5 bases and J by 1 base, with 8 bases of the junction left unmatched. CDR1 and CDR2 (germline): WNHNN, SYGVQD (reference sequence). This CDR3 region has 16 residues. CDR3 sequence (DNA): TGCGCCAGCAGTTCCGGGACAGGGATGGGGAACACTGAAGCTTTCTTT. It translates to CASSSGTGMGNTEAFF.

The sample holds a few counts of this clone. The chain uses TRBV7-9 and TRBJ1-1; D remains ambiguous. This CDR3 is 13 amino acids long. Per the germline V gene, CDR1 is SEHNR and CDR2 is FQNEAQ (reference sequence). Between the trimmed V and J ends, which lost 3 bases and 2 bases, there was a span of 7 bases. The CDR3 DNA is TGTGCCAGCAGCTTCGGCGGTAACACTGAAGCTTTCTTT. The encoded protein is CASSFGGNTEAFF.

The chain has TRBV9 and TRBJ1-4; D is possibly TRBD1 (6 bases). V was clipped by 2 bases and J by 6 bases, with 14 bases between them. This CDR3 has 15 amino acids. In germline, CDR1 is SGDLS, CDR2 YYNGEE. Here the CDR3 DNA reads TGTGCCAGCAGCGTTTTGGGGGCGCTTGATGAAAAACTGTTTTTT. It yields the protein CASSVLGALDEKLFF.

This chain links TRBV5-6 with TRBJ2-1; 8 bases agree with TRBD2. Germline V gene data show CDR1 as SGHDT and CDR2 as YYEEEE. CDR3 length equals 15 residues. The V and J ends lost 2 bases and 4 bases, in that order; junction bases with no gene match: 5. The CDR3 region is CASSFYSGGYNEQFF. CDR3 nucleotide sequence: TGTGCCAGCAGCTTCTACAGCGGGGGATACAATGAGCAGTTCTTC.

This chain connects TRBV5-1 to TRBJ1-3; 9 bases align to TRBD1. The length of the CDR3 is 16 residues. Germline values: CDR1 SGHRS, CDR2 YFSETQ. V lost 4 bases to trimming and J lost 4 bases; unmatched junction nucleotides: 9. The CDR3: CASSRTGETAGNTIYF. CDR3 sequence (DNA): TGCGCCAGCAGCCGGACAGGGGAGACGGCGGGAAACACCATATATTTT.

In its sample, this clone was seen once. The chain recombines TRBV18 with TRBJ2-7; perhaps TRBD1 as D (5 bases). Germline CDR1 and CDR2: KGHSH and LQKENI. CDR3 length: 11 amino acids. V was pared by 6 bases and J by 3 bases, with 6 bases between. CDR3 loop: CASSTDYEQYF. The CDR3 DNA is TGTGCCAGCTCGACAGACTACGAGCAGTACTTC.

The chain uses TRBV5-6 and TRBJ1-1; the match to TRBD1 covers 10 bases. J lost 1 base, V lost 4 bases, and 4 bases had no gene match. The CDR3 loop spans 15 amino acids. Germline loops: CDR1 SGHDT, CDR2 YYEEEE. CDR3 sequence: CASSPGQGRNTEAFF. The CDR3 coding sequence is TGTGCCAGCAGCCCGGGACAGGGGAGGAACACTGAAGCTTTCTTT.

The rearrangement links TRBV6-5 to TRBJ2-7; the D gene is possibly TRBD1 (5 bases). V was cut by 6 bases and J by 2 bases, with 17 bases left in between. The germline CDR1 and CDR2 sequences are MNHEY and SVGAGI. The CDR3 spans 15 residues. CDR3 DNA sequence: TGTGCCAGCAGAACTACAGGCGCCGGACCCTACGAGCAGTACTTC. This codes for CASRTTGAGPYEQYF.

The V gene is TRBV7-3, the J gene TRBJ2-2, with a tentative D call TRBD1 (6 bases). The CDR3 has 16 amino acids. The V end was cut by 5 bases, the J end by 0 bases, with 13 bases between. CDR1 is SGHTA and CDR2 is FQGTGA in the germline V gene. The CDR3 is CASSPQGPPNTGELFF. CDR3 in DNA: TGTGCCAGCAGCCCACAGGGCCCGCCGAACACCGGGGAGCTGTTTTTT.

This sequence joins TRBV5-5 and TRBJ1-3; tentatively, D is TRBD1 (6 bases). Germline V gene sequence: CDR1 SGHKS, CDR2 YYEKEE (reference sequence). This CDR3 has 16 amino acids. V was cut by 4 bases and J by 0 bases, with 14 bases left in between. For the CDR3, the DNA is TGTGCCAGCAGCGGAACAGGGATCAACTCTGGAAACACCATATATTTT. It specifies CASSGTGINSGNTIYF.

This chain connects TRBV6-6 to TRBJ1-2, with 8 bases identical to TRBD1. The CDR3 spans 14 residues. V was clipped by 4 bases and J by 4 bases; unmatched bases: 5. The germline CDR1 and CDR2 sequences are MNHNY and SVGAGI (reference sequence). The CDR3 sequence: CASSLQGESYGYTF. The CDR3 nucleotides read TGTGCCAGCAGTTTACAGGGGGAGAGCTATGGCTACACCTTC.

Written as DNA, the CDR3 is TGTGCCACCAGCAGAGATCGGGACAGGGAGACCGGGGAGCTGTTTTTT. Translating gives CATSRDRDRETGELFF. V gene TRBV15 combines with J gene TRBJ2-2; 9 bases fit TRBD1. The CDR3 loop spans 16 amino acids. V shed 0 bases and J 5 bases; nucleotides not matched to a gene: 4. The V gene's germline CDR1 is LNHNV and CDR2 YYDKDF (reference sequence).

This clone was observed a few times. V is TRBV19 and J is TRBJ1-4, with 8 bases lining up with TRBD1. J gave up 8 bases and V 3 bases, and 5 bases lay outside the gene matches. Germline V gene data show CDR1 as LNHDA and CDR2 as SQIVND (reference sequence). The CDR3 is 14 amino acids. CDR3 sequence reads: CASSIGQGVEKLFF. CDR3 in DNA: TGTGCCAGTAGTATCGGACAGGGAGTCGAAAAACTGTTTTTT.